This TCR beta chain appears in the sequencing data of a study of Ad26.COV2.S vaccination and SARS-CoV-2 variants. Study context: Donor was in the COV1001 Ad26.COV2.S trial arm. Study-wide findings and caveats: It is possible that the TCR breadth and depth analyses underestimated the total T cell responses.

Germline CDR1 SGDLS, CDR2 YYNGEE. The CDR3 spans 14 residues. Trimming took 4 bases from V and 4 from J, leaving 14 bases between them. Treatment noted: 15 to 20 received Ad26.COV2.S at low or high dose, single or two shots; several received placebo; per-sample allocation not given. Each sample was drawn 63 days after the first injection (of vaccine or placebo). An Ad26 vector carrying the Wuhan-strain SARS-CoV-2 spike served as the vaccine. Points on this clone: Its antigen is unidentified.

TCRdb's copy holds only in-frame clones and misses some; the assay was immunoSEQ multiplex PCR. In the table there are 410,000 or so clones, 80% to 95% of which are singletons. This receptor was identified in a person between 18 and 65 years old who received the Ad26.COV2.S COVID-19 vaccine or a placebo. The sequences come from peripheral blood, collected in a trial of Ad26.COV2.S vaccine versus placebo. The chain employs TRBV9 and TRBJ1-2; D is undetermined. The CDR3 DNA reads TGTGCCAGCAGCCCGGTACCGGAGGGCTATGGCTACACCTTC. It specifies CASSPVPEGYGYTF.